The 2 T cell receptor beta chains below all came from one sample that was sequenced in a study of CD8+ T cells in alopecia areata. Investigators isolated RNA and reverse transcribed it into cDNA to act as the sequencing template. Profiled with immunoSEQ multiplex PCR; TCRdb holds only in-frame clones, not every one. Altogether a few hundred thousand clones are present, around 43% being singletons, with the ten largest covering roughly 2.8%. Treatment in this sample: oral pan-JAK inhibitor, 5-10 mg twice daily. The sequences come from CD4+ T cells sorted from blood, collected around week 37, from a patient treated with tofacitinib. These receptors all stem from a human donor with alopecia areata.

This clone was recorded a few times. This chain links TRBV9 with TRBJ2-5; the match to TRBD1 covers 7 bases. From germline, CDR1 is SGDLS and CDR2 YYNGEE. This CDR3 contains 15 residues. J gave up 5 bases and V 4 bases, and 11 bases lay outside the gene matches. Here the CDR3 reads CASSLHPTGMETQYF. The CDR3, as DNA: TGTGCCAGCAGCCTACACCCGACAGGGATGGAGACCCAGTACTTC. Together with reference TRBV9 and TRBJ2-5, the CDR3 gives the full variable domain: DSGVTQTPKHLITATGQRVTLRCSPRSGDLSVYWYQQSLDQGLQFLIQYYNGEERAKGNILERFSAQQFPDLHSELNLSSLELGDSALYFCASSLHPTGMETQYFGPGTRLLVL.

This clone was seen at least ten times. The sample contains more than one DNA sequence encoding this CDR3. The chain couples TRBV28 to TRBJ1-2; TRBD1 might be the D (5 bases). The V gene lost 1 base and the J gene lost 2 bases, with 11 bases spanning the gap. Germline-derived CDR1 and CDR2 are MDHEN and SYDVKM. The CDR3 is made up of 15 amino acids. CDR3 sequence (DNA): TGTGCCAGCAGTTTATCCCCCAGGGACAACTATGGCTACACCTTC. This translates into CASSLSPRDNYGYTF.